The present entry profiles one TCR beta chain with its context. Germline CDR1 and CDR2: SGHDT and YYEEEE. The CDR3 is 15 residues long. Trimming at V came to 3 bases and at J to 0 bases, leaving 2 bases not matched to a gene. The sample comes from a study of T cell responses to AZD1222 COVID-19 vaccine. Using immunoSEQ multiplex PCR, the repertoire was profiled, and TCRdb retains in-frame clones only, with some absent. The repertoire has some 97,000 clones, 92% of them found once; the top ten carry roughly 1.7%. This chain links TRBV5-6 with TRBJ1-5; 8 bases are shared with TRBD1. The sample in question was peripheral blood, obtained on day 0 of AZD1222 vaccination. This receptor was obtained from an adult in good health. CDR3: CASSSGTGSNQPQHF. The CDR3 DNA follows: TGTGCCAGCAGCTCCGGGACAGGTAGCAATCAGCCCCAGCATTTT.